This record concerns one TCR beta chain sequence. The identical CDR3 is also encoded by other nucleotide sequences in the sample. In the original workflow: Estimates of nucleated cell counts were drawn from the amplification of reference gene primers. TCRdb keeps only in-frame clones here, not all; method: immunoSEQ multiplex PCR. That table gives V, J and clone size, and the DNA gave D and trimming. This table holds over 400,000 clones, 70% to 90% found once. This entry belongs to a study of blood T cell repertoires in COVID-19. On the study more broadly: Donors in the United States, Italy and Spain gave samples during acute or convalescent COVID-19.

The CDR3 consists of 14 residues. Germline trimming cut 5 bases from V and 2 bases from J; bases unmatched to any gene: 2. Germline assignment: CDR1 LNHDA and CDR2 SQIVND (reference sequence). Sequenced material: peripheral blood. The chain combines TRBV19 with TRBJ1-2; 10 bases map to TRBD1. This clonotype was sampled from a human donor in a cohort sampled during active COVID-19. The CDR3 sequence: CASSSGQGNYGYTF. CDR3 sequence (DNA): TGTGCCAGTAGTTCGGGACAGGGGAACTATGGCTACACCTTC.